The rows below give T cell receptor beta chains drawn from one sample of a study of regulatory T cells in long-lasting Graves disease. TCRdb processed the multiplex PCR reads anew with MiXCR; each CDR3 protein has one entry. Of around 500,000 distinct CDR3 sequences listed, roughly 15% are singletons. The same data also went into a second study, on T cells in Graves' hyperthyroidism and ophthalmopathy.

The sequences come from peripheral blood mononuclear cells (PBMCs), collected at new diagnosis, from a patient treated with antithyroid drugs. These receptor sequences come from a woman aged 40-60 years with Graves disease. Each CDR3 is given with its conserved first and last residue. The order of the fields is J gene, V gene, D gene, clone size, CDR3 length, CDR3 DNA, CDR3 protein. D genes are given only for firm matches. Not every row has a clone size; where given, it reads once, few, many or a size class.

j_call: TRBJ2-4; v_call: TRBV6-1; d_call: TRBD1; clone_size: many; cdr3_length: 13; cdr3_nt: TGTGCCAGCAGAGACAGGGTGATAAACATTCAGTACTTC; cdr3_aa: CASRDRVINIQYF
j_call: TRBJ2-7; v_call: TRBV6-1; d_call: TRBD1; clone_size: many; cdr3_length: 15; cdr3_nt: TGTGCCAGCAGTACGGGACAGGGAAGATCCTACGAGCAGTACTTC; cdr3_aa: CASSTGQGRSYEQYF
j_call: TRBJ1-6; v_call: TRBV20-1; d_call: .; clone_size: .; cdr3_length: 16; cdr3_nt: TGCAGTGCTAGACTGGGGGATAGCTCCTATAATTCACCCCTCCACTTT; cdr3_aa: CSARLGDSSYNSPLHF
j_call: TRBJ1-2; v_call: TRBV12-3/TRBV12-4; d_call: .; clone_size: many; cdr3_length: 15; cdr3_nt: TGTGCCAGCAGACCGGACGGTACGACTAACTATGGCTACACCTTC; cdr3_aa: CASRPDGTTNYGYTF
j_call: TRBJ1-2; v_call: TRBV29-1; d_call: .; clone_size: few; cdr3_length: 12; cdr3_nt: TGCAGCGTTGAAGACCGGCAGGAGGGACGCGGGTTC; cdr3_aa: CSVEDRQEGRGF
j_call: TRBJ1-1; v_call: TRBV29-1; d_call: .; clone_size: few; cdr3_length: 14; cdr3_nt: TGCAGCGTTGAGCGGGGGGCCATGAACACTGAAGCTTTCTTT; cdr3_aa: CSVERGAMNTEAFF
j_call: TRBJ2-1; v_call: TRBV6-1; d_call: .; clone_size: many; cdr3_length: 12; cdr3_nt: TGTGCCAGCAGTGAGGTAGTCGATGAGCAGTTCTTC; cdr3_aa: CASSEVVDEQFF
j_call: TRBJ2-1; v_call: TRBV7-6; d_call: .; clone_size: few; cdr3_length: 16; cdr3_nt: TGTGCCAGCAGCTTAATGCGTTCAGGCGCCTACAATGAGCAGTTCTTC; cdr3_aa: CASSLMRSGAYNEQFF
j_call: TRBJ2-7; v_call: TRBV24-1; d_call: .; clone_size: many; cdr3_length: 16; cdr3_nt: TGTGCCACCAGGATCCCAGGCGGATGGGGAACCTACGAGCAGTACTTC; cdr3_aa: CATRIPGGWGTYEQYF
j_call: TRBJ2-1; v_call: TRBV7-6; d_call: .; clone_size: many; cdr3_length: 11; cdr3_nt: TGTGCCAGCAGCCGGTACGGGAAGCAGTTCTTC; cdr3_aa: CASSRYGKQFF
j_call: TRBJ1-5; v_call: TRBV12-3/TRBV12-4; d_call: .; clone_size: few; cdr3_length: 14; cdr3_nt: TGTGCCAGCAGTCTTGCCGGGGCCAGTCAGCCCCAGCATTTT; cdr3_aa: CASSLAGASQPQHF
j_call: TRBJ2-3; v_call: TRBV3-1; d_call: .; clone_size: many; cdr3_length: 15; cdr3_nt: TGTGCCAGCAGCCAAGATCCCGGGGGCGAGGATACGCAGTATTTT; cdr3_aa: CASSQDPGGEDTQYF
j_call: TRBJ1-4; v_call: TRBV6-2/TRBV6-3; d_call: .; clone_size: few; cdr3_length: 14; cdr3_nt: TGTGCCAGCAGTTACGGGCGTTACAGTGAAAAACTGTTTTTT; cdr3_aa: CASSYGRYSEKLFF
j_call: TRBJ2-3; v_call: TRBV27; d_call: .; clone_size: many; cdr3_length: 11; cdr3_nt: TGTGCCAGCCAAACAACAGATACGCAGTATTTT; cdr3_aa: CASQTTDTQYF
j_call: TRBJ2-7; v_call: TRBV10-3; d_call: TRBD2; clone_size: many; cdr3_length: 16; cdr3_nt: TGTGCCATCAGTGGAGGCACTAGCGGGGGGTACTACGAGCAGTACTTC; cdr3_aa: CAISGGTSGGYYEQYF
j_call: TRBJ1-5; v_call: TRBV4-1; d_call: .; clone_size: few; cdr3_length: 16; cdr3_nt: TGCGCCAGCAGCCATCACCTCCTACTTAGCAATCAGCCCCAGCATTTT; cdr3_aa: CASSHHLLLSNQPQHF
j_call: TRBJ2-1; v_call: TRBV7-9; d_call: .; clone_size: few; cdr3_length: 13; cdr3_nt: TGTGCCAGCAGCCGAGGACGGTGGGATGAGCAGTTCTTC; cdr3_aa: CASSRGRWDEQFF
j_call: TRBJ2-7; v_call: TRBV2; d_call: TRBD2; clone_size: many; cdr3_length: 19; cdr3_nt: TGTGCCAGCAGTAAGCCACCGGGACTAGCGGGAGCCAACTCCTACGAGCAGTACTTC; cdr3_aa: CASSKPPGLAGANSYEQYF
j_call: TRBJ2-7; v_call: TRBV5-5; d_call: TRBD1; clone_size: few; cdr3_length: 14; cdr3_nt: TGTGCCAGCAGCAAGACAGGGGATACCTACGAGCAGTACTTC; cdr3_aa: CASSKTGDTYEQYF
j_call: TRBJ2-5; v_call: TRBV7-9; d_call: TRBD2; clone_size: many; cdr3_length: 14; cdr3_nt: TGTGCCAGCAGCCGAGCGGGAGTCAAAGAGACCCAGTACTTC; cdr3_aa: CASSRAGVKETQYF
j_call: TRBJ2-3; v_call: TRBV18; d_call: .; clone_size: many; cdr3_length: 11; cdr3_nt: TGTGCCAGCTCACCTGCAGATACGCAGTATTTT; cdr3_aa: CASSPADTQYF
j_call: TRBJ2-7; v_call: TRBV6-1; d_call: TRBD2; clone_size: many; cdr3_length: 16; cdr3_nt: TGTGCCAGCAGTGTGAGCGGGGGCACTAGCTCCTACGAGCAGTACTTC; cdr3_aa: CASSVSGGTSSYEQYF
j_call: TRBJ1-1; v_call: TRBV14; d_call: TRBD1; clone_size: many; cdr3_length: 13; cdr3_nt: TGTGCCAGCAGTCAGGACAGGCTGGTTTTGGCTTTCTTT; cdr3_aa: CASSQDRLVLAFF
j_call: TRBJ2-7; v_call: TRBV12-3/TRBV12-4; d_call: TRBD2; clone_size: .; cdr3_length: 15; cdr3_nt: TGTGCCAGTTGCCCCGCGGGGGGCCCCCTCTACGAGCAGTACTTC; cdr3_aa: CASCPAGGPLYEQYF
j_call: TRBJ2-3; v_call: TRBV4-1; d_call: .; clone_size: .; cdr3_length: 15; cdr3_nt: TGCGCCAGCAGCCAAGTCGGGGCTACCACAGATACGCAGTATTTT; cdr3_aa: CASSQVGATTDTQYF
j_call: TRBJ2-3; v_call: TRBV24-1; d_call: .; clone_size: many; cdr3_length: 18; cdr3_nt: TGTGCCACCAGTGACCCATCACTCGAAACGGGGAAAGGAGATACGCAGTATTTT; cdr3_aa: CATSDPSLETGKGDTQYF
j_call: TRBJ2-4; v_call: TRBV4-2; d_call: TRBD2; clone_size: few; cdr3_length: 17; cdr3_nt: TGTGCCAGCAGCCAACCGGGACTAGCGGGGGGGCAGAACATTCAGTACTTC; cdr3_aa: CASSQPGLAGGQNIQYF
j_call: TRBJ2-5; v_call: TRBV6-2/TRBV6-3; d_call: .; clone_size: .; cdr3_length: 13; cdr3_nt: TGTGCCAGCAGCAGACAGCTCCAAGAGACCCAGTACTTC; cdr3_aa: CASSRQLQETQYF
j_call: TRBJ2-2; v_call: TRBV2; d_call: .; clone_size: .; cdr3_length: 15; cdr3_nt: TGTGCCAGTAAATTAGGGGCGCTCAACACCGGGGAGCTGTTTTTT; cdr3_aa: CASKLGALNTGELFF
j_call: TRBJ2-1; v_call: TRBV2; d_call: .; clone_size: many; cdr3_length: 15; cdr3_nt: TGTGCCAGCAGTGATACGGGCGGAACGTACGGTGAGCAGTTCTTC; cdr3_aa: CASSDTGGTYGEQFF
j_call: TRBJ2-7; v_call: TRBV5-6; d_call: .; clone_size: few; cdr3_length: 14; cdr3_nt: TGTGCCAGCAGCTCTCCGGGACAAGGCAACGAGCAGTACTTC; cdr3_aa: CASSSPGQGNEQYF
j_call: TRBJ2-7; v_call: TRBV5-4; d_call: TRBD2; clone_size: .; cdr3_length: 16; cdr3_nt: TGTGCCAGCAGCCCCGGTTTTAGCGGGAGCTCCTACGAGCAGTACTTC; cdr3_aa: CASSPGFSGSSYEQYF
j_call: TRBJ2-7; v_call: TRBV5-1; d_call: .; clone_size: .; cdr3_length: 14; cdr3_nt: TGCGCCAGCAGCTTGGAACATGGACTCCACGAGCAGTACTTC; cdr3_aa: CASSLEHGLHEQYF
j_call: TRBJ1-1; v_call: TRBV19; d_call: .; clone_size: few; cdr3_length: 14; cdr3_nt: TGTGCCAGTAGTATGGTGGGTTGGGGCGCTGAAGCTTTCTTT; cdr3_aa: CASSMVGWGAEAFF
j_call: TRBJ2-2; v_call: TRBV7-8; d_call: .; clone_size: .; cdr3_length: 14; cdr3_nt: TGTGCCAGCAGCTTAGAATGGGGGACCGGGGAGCTGTTTTTT; cdr3_aa: CASSLEWGTGELFF
j_call: TRBJ2-3; v_call: TRBV12-3/TRBV12-4; d_call: .; clone_size: many; cdr3_length: 13; cdr3_nt: TGTGCCAGCAGTTATCAGTCGTCAGATACGCAGTATTTT; cdr3_aa: CASSYQSSDTQYF
j_call: TRBJ1-1; v_call: TRBV19; d_call: .; clone_size: few; cdr3_length: 15; cdr3_nt: TGTGCCAGTAGTATAGGCGGGACGGTGAACACTGAAGCTTTCTTT; cdr3_aa: CASSIGGTVNTEAFF
j_call: TRBJ2-1; v_call: TRBV5-1; d_call: TRBD2; clone_size: few; cdr3_length: 17; cdr3_nt: TGCGCCAGCAGCATCCCTAGCGGGGGGCAAATCTACAATGAGCAGTTCTTC; cdr3_aa: CASSIPSGGQIYNEQFF
j_call: TRBJ2-1; v_call: TRBV11-2; d_call: TRBD1; clone_size: many; cdr3_length: 17; cdr3_nt: TGTGCCAGCACCGATTTACTCAACAGGGGTCTAGGCCATGAGCAGTTCTTC; cdr3_aa: CASTDLLNRGLGHEQFF
j_call: TRBJ1-1; v_call: TRBV11-2; d_call: .; clone_size: many; cdr3_length: 13; cdr3_nt: TGTGCCAGCAGCTCGGGCGGGAACACTGAAGCTTTCTTT; cdr3_aa: CASSSGGNTEAFF